This entry describes one TCR beta chain. The antigen remains undetermined. This specimen belongs to a study of T cells in Graves' hyperthyroidism and ophthalmopathy. Amplified regions were TCR beta CDR3 sequences from RNA transcripts. The TCR CDR3 was amplified in a first-round RT-PCR using the HTBI primer set. TCRdb recomputed calls from the multiplex PCR reads with MiXCR, one row per CDR3 protein. Altogether roughly 500,000 distinct CDR3 sequences are present, around 50% being singletons, with the ten largest covering about 45%. Points from the study as a whole: For ophthalmopathy, model prediction preceded onset by a median around six months. In the blood, most expanded thyroid clonotypes above 0.001 appeared as well.

CDR3 length: 12 amino acids. Looked up from germline, CDR1 is DFQATT and CDR2 is SNEGSKA (reference sequence). Trimming stripped 7 bases from V and 0 bases from J, with 7 bases between. Investigators excluded patients with uncontrolled infection, other autoimmune disease, pregnancy or lactation. Clinicians diagnosed patients from clinical symptoms, serum thyroxine and TRAb, thyroid ultrasound and orbital computed tomography. The TCR sequence derives from an adult woman with Graves' disease, either hyperthyroidism or ophthalmopathy (not recorded which). The sample consisted of peripheral blood or thyroid tissue (not recorded which). This chain joins TRBV20-1 and TRBJ1-3, with D unresolved. The CDR3 region has the DNA TGCAGTGGGAGAGACTCTGGAAACACCATATATTTT. It translates to CSGRDSGNTIYF.